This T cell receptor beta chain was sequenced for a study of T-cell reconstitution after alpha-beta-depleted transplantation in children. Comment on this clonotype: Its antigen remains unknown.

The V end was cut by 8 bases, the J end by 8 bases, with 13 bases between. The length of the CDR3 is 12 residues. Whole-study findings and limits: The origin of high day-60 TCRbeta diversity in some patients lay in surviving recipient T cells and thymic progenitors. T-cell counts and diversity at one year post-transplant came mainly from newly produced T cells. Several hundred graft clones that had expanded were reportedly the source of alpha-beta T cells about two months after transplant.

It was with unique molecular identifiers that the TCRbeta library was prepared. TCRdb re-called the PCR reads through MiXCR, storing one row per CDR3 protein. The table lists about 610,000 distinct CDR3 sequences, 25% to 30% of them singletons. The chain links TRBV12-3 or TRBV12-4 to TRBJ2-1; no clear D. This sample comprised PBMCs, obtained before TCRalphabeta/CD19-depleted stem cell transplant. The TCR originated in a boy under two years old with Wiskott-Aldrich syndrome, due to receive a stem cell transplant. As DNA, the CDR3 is TGTGCCAGCCGACCGCGGAGTCATGAGCAGTTCTTC. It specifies CASRPRSHEQFF.